This TCR beta chain was identified in a study of cytomegalovirus exposure and HLA in healthy donors. This table comes from immunoSEQ multiplex PCR, and its TCRdb copy is limited to in-frame clones, with some not included. The sample contains some 190,000 clones, approximately 89% of which appear only once. In its sample, this clone was seen a few times. The sequenced material came from PBMCs. The receptor's source is a man aged 25 to 40 in good health and CMV-seropositive.

The CDR3 spells CASSGTGANYGYTF. CDR3 nucleotides: TGTGCCAGCAGTGGGACAGGCGCTAACTATGGCTACACCTTC. The chain is built from TRBV25-1 and TRBJ1-2, with 7 bases fitting TRBD1. Germline V gives CDR1 MGHDK, CDR2 SYGVNS. The CDR3 loop spans 14 amino acids. The ends lost 4 bases at V and 0 bases at J; junction bases unmatched: 2.